This section outlines one TCR beta chain sequence together with its context. This clone showed up many times. Its antigen target is currently unknown. The record has no base qualities; no much larger clone is one base away. The library came from PCR. Sequencing was performed on an Illumina HiSeq 4000. High-throughput sequencing was used to profile the TCR beta-chain CDR3 region of every patient. In the source study's methods: A classifier to discriminate distant-metastatic papillary thyroid cancer patients was built from CDR3 differences across clinicopathological groups. The Shannon index was used to assess repertoire diversity, and the Morisita-Horn index was used to assess tumor-blood repertoire similarity. TCRdb passed the public sequencing reads through fastp at Q25 and MiXCR, retaining productive beta sequences. TCRdb, rather than the study authors, made the V and J calls. The table for this sample lists about 70,000 clones; roughly a sixth of them were counted only once. The ten biggest clones cover roughly 13% of the sample.

No treatment had been received by any patient before thyroid surgery. The study retrospectively analysed patient clinical samples collected from about 2012 to 2018 using T-cell receptor beta sequencing. The source of the sample is a study of metastatic and nonmetastatic thyroid tumors (dated by TCRdb to 2019 to 2021). Broadly, across the study: For patients with malignant and with benign thyroid disease, the researchers compared repertoires between peripheral blood samples and tumor or nodule tissue samples.

Via the germline V gene (reference sequence), CDR1 is GTSNPN and CDR2 SVGIG. Trimming at the junction amounts to 3 bases on V and 5 bases on J, and the germline ends lie 13 bases apart. Measured from the cysteine to the phenylalanine, the CDR3 is 13 residues long. Left in the record is the CDR3 DNA by itself, 39 bases read in frame from the first base. The research as a whole found: TCR beta diversity was reported as significantly higher in malignant tumors than in benign nodules, in both blood and tumor samples.

The specimen was blood. This TCR was sampled from a female donor with papillary thyroid cancer or a benign thyroid nodule (not recorded which). Some clones in this sample may be carry-over from other donors' samples. The chain was built from TRBV30 and TRBJ2-5, with the D call tentatively TRBD1 or TRBD2, each fitting 5 bases. The base sequence is TGTGCCTGGAGCGCCGGGGCCCCGGAGACCCAGTACTTC. This yields the protein CAWSAGAPETQYF.